One sample yielded the 23 T cell receptor beta chains listed below, sequenced in a study of blood T cell repertoires in COVID-19. This table comes from immunoSEQ multiplex PCR, and its TCRdb copy is limited to in-frame clones, with some not included. The repertoire has some 270,000 clones, around 83% of them found once; the top ten carry more than 1.5%. The sample comprised peripheral blood. These receptors all stem from a woman in her forties who had recovered from COVID-19.

For this clone: Germline and junction disagree at one end, which may indicate a read error. V is TRBV6-5 and J is TRBJ1-4, with D possibly TRBD1 on 6 matching bases. CDR1 is MNHEY and CDR2 is SVGAGI in the germline V gene. The CDR3 spans 14 residues. The CDR3 DNA sequence: TGTGCCAGCAGTTCGTACGGGACAAATGTAAAACTGTTTTTT. It encodes CASSSYGTNVKLFF.

This clone occurred once. Other DNA sequences within the sample encode an identical CDR3. The chain has TRBV19 and TRBJ2-5; tentatively, D is TRBD1 (5 bases). The CDR3 is 13 amino acids. From germline, CDR1 is LNHDA and CDR2 SQIVND (reference sequence). V lost 5 bases and J lost 2, with 9 bases in between. CDR3 sequence (DNA): TGTGCCAGTAGTTCAGGGTCTCAAGAGACCCAGTACTTC. This translates into CASSSGSQETQYF.

The chain couples TRBV30 to TRBJ2-5, with D perhaps matching TRBD2 (5 bases). Germline loops: CDR1 GTSNPN, CDR2 SVGIG (reference sequence). The ends were cut back, 0 bases at V and 3 bases at J, with 17 bases in the middle. The length of the CDR3 is 16 residues. The CDR3 protein is CAWSVRRLSGKETQYF. The CDR3 nucleotides are TGTGCCTGGAGTGTACGCCGACTAAGCGGCAAAGAGACCCAGTACTTC.

The genes are TRBV28 and TRBJ1-2; D ambiguous. CDR3 length: 14 residues. Germline V lookup: CDR1 MDHEN, CDR2 SYDVKM. The V end lost 6 bases, the J end lost 4 bases, and 15 bases lay between the germline ends. The CDR3 is CASSPSPGSYGYTF. The DNA for the CDR3 is TGTGCCAGCAGCCCATCCCCCGGGAGCTATGGCTACACCTTC.

The CDR3 nucleotides are TGTGCCAGCAGTTTACGAACTCCGGGACAGGACACAGATACGCAGTATTTT. Amino acids: CASSLRTPGQDTDTQYF. The chain combines TRBV27 with TRBJ2-3, with 8 bases identical to TRBD1. CDR1 MNHEY and CDR2 SMNVEV come from the germline V gene (reference sequence). This CDR3 has 17 amino acids. J gave up 2 bases and V 2 bases, and 9 bases lay outside the gene matches.

The V gene is TRBV5-4, the J gene TRBJ1-1; 9 bases line up with TRBD1. There are 15 residues in the CDR3. V lost 0 bases to trimming and J lost 4 bases; unmatched junction nucleotides: 4. Germline V lookup: CDR1 SGHNT, CDR2 YYREEE (reference sequence). The DNA of the CDR3 is TGTGCCAGCAGCTTGGGACGGACAGGGGTCACTGAAGCTTTCTTT. This codes for CASSLGRTGVTEAFF.

The chain has TRBV9 and TRBJ1-2; no reliable D call. In germline, CDR1 is SGDLS, CDR2 YYNGEE. V dropped 0 bases and J dropped 5 bases, with 8 bases sitting between them. The CDR3 has 13 amino acids. This chain's CDR3 is CASSVAAGYGYTF. The CDR3 DNA reads TGTGCCAGCAGCGTAGCGGCAGGTTATGGCTACACCTTC.

The chain has TRBV3-1 (or the pseudogene TRBV3-2) and TRBJ2-2; 7 bases map to TRBD2. V trimming: 4 bases; J trimming: 3 bases; junction bases outside the gene matches: 8. There are 16 residues in the CDR3. CDR1 and CDR2 (germline): LGHDT, YNNKEL (reference sequence). The CDR3 region has the DNA TGTGCCAGCAGCCGGGGGGAGGGCGTGGACACCGGGGAGCTGTTTTTT. Its protein product is CASSRGEGVDTGELFF.

The chain has TRBV11-2 and TRBJ2-2; TRBD2 is a possible D gene (6 bases). V was shortened by 6 bases and J by 4 bases, with 12 bases between the two germline ends. Looked up from germline, CDR1 is SGHAT and CDR2 is FQNNGV. This CDR3 contains 14 residues. In nucleotides, the CDR3 is TGTGCCAGCAGACCCCAGGGACTCACCGGGGAGCTGTTTTTT. Amino acids: CASRPQGLTGELFF. Together with reference TRBV11-2 and TRBJ2-2, the CDR3 gives the full variable domain: EAGVAQSPRYKIIEKRQSVAFWCNPISGHATLYWYQQILGQGPKLLIQFQNNGVVDDSQLPKDRFSAERLKGVDSTLKIQPAKLEDSAVYLCASRPQGLTGELFFGEGSRLTVL.

The rearrangement joins TRBV6-6 to TRBJ1-3, with D hard to call. CDR1 is MNHNY and CDR2 is SVGAGI in the germline V gene (reference sequence). The ends were cut back, 7 bases at V and 0 bases at J, with 4 bases in the middle. The CDR3 is made up of 12 amino acids. CDR3 sequence: CASTNSGNTIYF. CDR3 in DNA: TGTGCCAGCACCAACTCTGGAAACACCATATATTTT.

This clone has just a few counts. The chain carries TRBV19 and TRBJ2-7; TRBD1 agrees at 10 bases. The CDR3 is made up of 15 amino acids. V shed 6 bases, J shed 3 bases, and the junction held 8 bases outside the gene matches. Germline values: CDR1 LNHDA, CDR2 SQIVND (reference sequence). CDR3: CASRDRDRGHYEQYF. CDR3 nucleotide sequence: TGTGCCAGTAGGGACCGGGACAGGGGACACTACGAGCAGTACTTC.

The chain uses TRBV2 and TRBJ1-6; no reliable D call. V gave up 5 bases and J gave up 11 bases, with 10 bases separating them. Germline V gene data show CDR1 as SNHLY and CDR2 as FYNNEI. CDR3 length: 12 residues. The CDR3 is CASSRELPPLHF. The CDR3 nucleotides read TGTGCCAGCAGTAGAGAGTTGCCACCCCTCCACTTT. Using reference TRBV2 and TRBJ1-6 for the parts outside the CDR3, the full variable domain is EPEVTQTPSHQVTQMGQEVILRCVPISNHLYFYWYRQILGQKVEFLVSFYNNEISEKSEIFDDQFSVERPDGSNFTLKIRSTKLEDSAMYFCASSRELPPLHFGNGTRLTVT.

This sequence joins TRBV18 and TRBJ2-7, with D perhaps TRBD1 (6 bases). V dropped 5 bases and J dropped 2 bases, with 19 bases sitting between them. CDR1 and CDR2 (germline): KGHSH, LQKENI. The CDR3 length is 16 residues. CDR3 sequence (DNA): TGTGCCAGCTCATCCCTCCGCGGCTACAGGGCCTACGAGCAGTACTTC. Protein sequence: CASSSLRGYRAYEQYF.

The chain couples TRBV5-1 to TRBJ2-1; 7 bases agree with TRBD1. V lost 3 bases, J lost 7 bases, and 7 bases stayed unmatched. CDR1 and CDR2 (germline): SGHRS, YFSETQ. The length of the CDR3 is 14 residues. The CDR3 loop reads CASSSLTGINEQFF. Written as DNA, the CDR3 is TGCGCCAGCAGCTCTTTGACAGGGATAAATGAGCAGTTCTTC.

The chain uses TRBV7-9 and TRBJ2-1; TRBD2 aligns across 9 bases. Germline V CDR1 and CDR2: SEHNR, FQNEAQ (reference sequence). The CDR3 contains 15 residues. V lost 5 bases and J lost 7; bases outside the gene matches: 9. CDR3 sequence: CASSLSGGLGNEQFF. In nucleotides, the CDR3 is TGTGCCAGCAGCCTTAGCGGGGGCTTGGGAAATGAGCAGTTCTTC. Based on the CDR3 plus reference TRBV7-9 and TRBJ2-1, the full variable domain is DTGVSQNPRHKITKRGQNVTFRCDPISEHNRLYWYRQTLGQGPEFLTYFQNEAQLEKSRLLSDRFSAERPKGSFSTLEIQRTEQGDSAMYLCASSLSGGLGNEQFFGPGTRLTVL.

The chain links TRBV24-1 to TRBJ2-5; D is uncertain. Per the germline V gene, CDR1 is KGHDR and CDR2 is SFDVKD. The ends were cut back, 3 bases at V and 4 bases at J, with 5 bases in the middle. The CDR3 runs 12 residues. The CDR3 DNA sequence: TGTGCCACCAGTGATCCGTTAGAGACCCAGTACTTC. This encodes CATSDPLETQYF.

The J gene is TRBJ2-7, the V gene TRBV5-1; 9 nucleotides line up with TRBD1. The germline V gene encodes CDR1 SGHRS and CDR2 YFSETQ. This CDR3 region has 14 residues. Unmatched junction bases numbered 3, after V lost 0 bases and J lost 5 bases. CDR3: CASSLGRQGDEQYF. CDR3 coding DNA: TGCGCCAGCAGCTTGGGTCGACAGGGGGACGAGCAGTACTTC.

This chain links TRBV4-2 with TRBJ2-3; 9 nucleotides align to TRBD2. Germline CDR1 and CDR2: LGHNA and YNFKEQ. With V trimmed by 10 bases and J by 5 bases, 19 bases remained unmatched. The CDR3 sequence is 17 residues long. CDR3 in DNA: TGTGCCACCTCGGACACGGGGCGCGGGGGGGCCGTAGATACGCAGTATTTT. It is translated as CATSDTGRGGAVDTQYF.

This clone was detected only once. This CDR3 is CASDRGLGYSNQPQHF. DNA for the CDR3: TGTGCCAGCGATAGGGGGCTAGGGTATAGCAATCAGCCCCAGCATTTT. The chain has TRBV19 and TRBJ1-5; 7 nucleotides match TRBD1. V lost 9 bases and J lost 0; bases outside the gene matches: 11. Germline loops: CDR1 LNHDA, CDR2 SQIVND (reference sequence). The CDR3 contains 16 residues.

The rearrangement uses TRBV6-5 and TRBJ1-1, with a possible D match to TRBD1 (5 bases). Trimming removed 6 bases at V and 2 bases at J, with 16 bases between. CDR3 size: 15 residues. The germline gives CDR1 MNHEY, CDR2 SVGAGI. The CDR3 sequence is CASRRPTVPNTEAFF. In DNA form, the CDR3 reads TGTGCCAGCAGAAGACCGACAGTCCCTAACACTGAAGCTTTCTTT.

The chain links TRBV10-3 to TRBJ2-5; 8 positions agree with TRBD1. J was trimmed by 5 bases and V by 8 bases; bases with no gene match: 7. The CDR3 sequence is 13 residues long. The V gene's germline CDR1 is ENHRY and CDR2 SYGVKD. The DNA of the CDR3 is TGTGCCATCTCCCCAGGGGGCGAGGAGACCCAGTACTTC. This translates into CAISPGGEETQYF.

This clone was counted once. The genes are TRBV4-1 and TRBJ1-2, with D perhaps TRBD1 (5 bases). Germline V CDR1 and CDR2: MGHRA, YSYEKL. Trimming cost V 1 base and J 5 bases, with 14 bases left between them. CDR3 length: 15 residues. The chain's CDR3 is CASSQASQGRYGYTF. The CDR3 DNA follows: TGCGCCAGCAGCCAAGCCTCCCAGGGCCGTTATGGCTACACCTTC.

This clone was counted a single time. The genes are TRBV5-5 and TRBJ1-1, with a possible D match to TRBD1 (5 bases). Trimming shortened V by 0 bases and J by 4 bases, and 10 bases separated the two germline ends. CDR1 is SGHKS and CDR2 is YYEKEE in the germline V gene (reference sequence). The CDR3 length is 14 residues. The CDR3, as DNA: TGTGCCAGCAGCTTGGCCAGGGCTGTCACTGAAGCTTTCTTT. Translating gives CASSLARAVTEAFF.